The rows below give T cell receptor beta chains drawn from one sample of a study of cytomegalovirus exposure and HLA in healthy donors. Data came from immunoSEQ multiplex PCR; TCRdb stores just in-frame clones and leaves some out. The sample contains 35,000 to 50,000 clones, around 77% of which appear only once. Sequencing input: PBMCs. The receptors originated from a man aged 30-40 years in good health and CMV-seronegative. Both conserved end residues are part of each CDR3. D genes are given only for firm matches. Size values are once, few and many counts, or a class for expanded clones, and some rows have none.

>TRBD1|NA|TRBV28|TRBJ1-1
TGTGCCAGCAGTCTGGGGACAGGGAAAACTGAAGCTTTCTTT
CASSLGTGKTEAFF
>NA|NA|TRBV15|TRBJ1-2
TGTGCCACCAGCAGAGATTTCGGGGCTAACTATGGCTACACCTTC
CATSRDFGANYGYTF
>NA|NA|TRBV25-1|TRBJ1-2
NA
CASSEGSVRGFEDYGYTF
>TRBD1|few|TRBV2|TRBJ2-5
TGTGCCAGCATCACTACAGGGGGCGGACAGACCCAGTACTTC
CASITTGGGQTQYF
>NA|NA|TRBV28|TRBJ2-1
TGTGCCAGCAGTTATCTCGCGGGGAACTACAATGAGCAGTTCTTC
CASSYLAGNYNEQFF
>TRBD1|NA|TRBV9|TRBJ1-3
TGTGCCAGCAGCGCAGACAGGGTAGCTGGAAACACCATATATTTT
CASSADRVAGNTIYF
>NA|NA|TRBV4-3|TRBJ2-3
TGCGCCAGCAGCCCTAGAGCGGCAGGTCCCACAGATACGCAGTATTTT
CASSPRAAGPTDTQYF
>NA|NA|TRBV12-5|TRBJ2-7
TGTGCTAGTGCTCTTGGGGGGGGCCAGCAGTACTTC
CASALGGGQQYF
>TRBD2|NA|TRBV7-9|TRBJ2-5
TGTGCCAGCAGCTTAGGCCTAGCGGGAGGAGAGACCCAGTACTTC
CASSLGLAGGETQYF
>NA|once|TRBV4-3|TRBJ2-2
TGCGCCAGCAGCCAAGAATCAGTGTCCGGGGAGCTGTTTTTT
CASSQESVSGELFF
>NA|NA|TRBV4-2|TRBJ2-1
TGTGCCAGCAGCCAACAGCAGGCGGGTGGGAATGAGCAGTTCTTC
CASSQQQAGGNEQFF
>TRBD1|NA|TRBV5-6|TRBJ2-7
TGTGCCAGCAGCCTTGACAGGGGCAGGAGCTACGAGCAGTACTTC
CASSLDRGRSYEQYF
>NA|NA|TRBV27|TRBJ1-2
TGTGCCAGCGGAAGTCAGGGGCATTGGGGCTACACCTTC
CASGSQGHWGYTF
>TRBD2|NA|TRBV27|TRBJ2-2
TGTGCCAGCAGCGGGACTACGTACATTAACACCGGGGAGCTGTTTTTT
CASSGTTYINTGELFF
>NA|few|TRBV4-2|TRBJ2-4
TGTGCCAGCAGCCAAGAATCCGAGAAAAACATTCAGTACTTC
CASSQESEKNIQYF
>NA|few|TRBV19|TRBJ1-1
TGCGCCAGTAGTCCCCAGGGTTCCGGTGAAGCTTTCTTT
CASSPQGSGEAFF
>TRBD2|NA|TRBV11-3|TRBJ2-1
TGTGCCAGCAGCGCCGGGGGGGGGTACAATGAGCAGTTCTTC
CASSAGGGYNEQFF
>TRBD1|NA|TRBV10-1|TRBJ2-6
TGCGCCAGCAGCTCCCAGGGGGCGCAAGGGGCCAACGTCCTGACTTTC
CASSSQGAQGANVLTF
>NA|NA|TRBV5-6|TRBJ1-2
TGTGCCAGCAGCTTGACCCAGGGTAACTATGGCTACACCTTC
CASSLTQGNYGYTF
>TRBD1|NA|TRBV2|TRBJ2-3
TGTGCCAGCAGTGGGGACAGGGCAGATACGCAGTATTTT
CASSGDRADTQYF
>TRBD1|NA|TRBV5-1|TRBJ2-3
TGCGCCAGCAGCCTGTGGGGACAGGTCACAGATACGCAGTATTTT
CASSLWGQVTDTQYF
>TRBD1|NA|TRBV4-3|TRBJ1-1
TGCGCCAGCAGCCAATCGACAGGGGAAGCTTTCTTT
CASSQSTGEAFF
>TRBD1|NA|TRBV27|TRBJ2-5
TGTGCCAGCAGTTTGGTCTTGGGGACAGGGGGCGGAGAGCAGTACTTC
CASSLVLGTGGGEQYF
>NA|NA|TRBV10-3|TRBJ1-1
TGTGCCATCAAAGGTCCAGGGATGAACACTGAAGCTTTCTTT
CAIKGPGMNTEAFF
>NA|few|TRBV10-3|TRBJ2-7
TGTGCCATCAGTGAGGAGGCAATCTACGAGCAGTACTTC
CAISEEAIYEQYF
>TRBD2|NA|TRBV2|TRBJ2-3
TGTGCCAGCAGTGAAAGCGGGAGGGGCACAGATACGCAGTATTTT
CASSESGRGTDTQYF
>NA|NA|TRBV7-3|TRBJ2-2
TGTGCCAGCAGCCGGACAGCGAACACCGGGGAGCTGTTTTTT
CASSRTANTGELFF
>NA|few|TRBV9|TRBJ2-5
TGTGCCAGCAGCGTAGAGAAAACAGAAGAGACCCAGTACTTC
CASSVEKTEETQYF
>NA|NA|TRBV18|TRBJ2-3
TGTGCCAGCTCACCACGCCTAGGCCCGAGCACAGATACGCAGTATTTT
CASSPRLGPSTDTQYF
>TRBD2|once|TRBV5-6|TRBJ2-3
TGTGCCAGCAGCTTCTCGTTAGGACTAGCGGGAGGTCTCACAGATACGCAGTATTTT
CASSFSLGLAGGLTDTQYF
>NA|NA|TRBV16|TRBJ2-1
TGTGCCAGCAGCCATCCCGGACTGGAGAGCTCCTACAATGAGCAGTTCTTC
CASSHPGLESSYNEQFF
>NA|NA|TRBV18|TRBJ2-3
TGTGCCAGCTCACCACCTCAGCGTGTTACGCAGTATTTT
CASSPPQRVTQYF
>TRBD2|NA|TRBV7-2|TRBJ2-7
TGTGCCAGCAGCTTAGAAGGCGGGAGGACCTACGAGCAGTACTTC
CASSLEGGRTYEQYF
>NA|NA|TRBV7-6|TRBJ2-5
TGTGCCAGCAGCGCACAACCTCGGGGGTTGGAGAGAGAGACCCAGTACTTC
CASSAQPRGLERETQYF
>TRBD1|NA|TRBV25-1|TRBJ2-2
TGTGCCAGCAGTCAAACAGGGGGCGATACCGGGGAGCTGTTTTTT
CASSQTGGDTGELFF
>NA|NA|TRBV20-1|TRBJ2-7
TGCAGTGCTCCATTCACCTACGAGCAGTACTTC
CSAPFTYEQYF
>TRBD2|few|TRBV7-2|TRBJ2-7
TGTGCCAGCAGCTTAGCGGCTAGCGGGAGACGTTACGAGCAGTACTTC
CASSLAASGRRYEQYF
>TRBD1|NA|TRBV19|TRBJ2-2
TGTGCCAGTAGTCCTCCGGACAGGGGAGACACCGGGGAGCTGTTTTTT
CASSPPDRGDTGELFF
>NA|NA|TRBV11-1|TRBJ1-4
TGTGCCAGCAGCTCAACCAGGCAGGCGGAAAAACTGTTTTTT
CASSSTRQAEKLFF
>TRBD1|NA|TRBV28|TRBJ2-7
TGTGCCAGCACCCTACGGACAGGGAGCTCCTACGAGCAGTACTTC
CASTLRTGSSYEQYF